This T cell receptor (beta chain) stems from a study of OX40 agonist ivuxolimab in advanced cancers. The wider study: Three patients, one with hepatocellular carcinoma and two with cutaneous melanoma, responded partially.

Produced via immunoSEQ multiplex PCR; TCRdb's table is partial and in-frame only. The sample lists 35,000 to 50,000 clones, 92% occurring once. Study conclusions and caveats: The 0.1-3.0 mg/kg partial responders had among the lowest clonal expansion. Among T cells, CD8+ cells averaged more expanded clones than CD4+ cells.

Worth noting for this clone: What it recognizes is unknown.

Sequenced material: CD4+ or CD8+ T cells sorted from blood, taken in a trial of the OX40 agonist ivuxolimab. The sequence was obtained from an adult with an advanced solid tumor such as melanoma, head and neck, liver or kidney cancer.

In DNA, the CDR3 is TGTGCCAGCAGTCCTCTCAGGGGGTACTCCTACGAGCAGTACTTC. Translating gives CASSPLRGYSYEQYF. The chain uses TRBV25-1 and TRBJ2-7; 7 bases are shared with TRBD1. CDR3 length equals 15 residues. Germline V lookup: CDR1 MGHDK, CDR2 SYGVNS. Trimming cost V 5 bases and J 0 bases; bases outside gene matches: 7.